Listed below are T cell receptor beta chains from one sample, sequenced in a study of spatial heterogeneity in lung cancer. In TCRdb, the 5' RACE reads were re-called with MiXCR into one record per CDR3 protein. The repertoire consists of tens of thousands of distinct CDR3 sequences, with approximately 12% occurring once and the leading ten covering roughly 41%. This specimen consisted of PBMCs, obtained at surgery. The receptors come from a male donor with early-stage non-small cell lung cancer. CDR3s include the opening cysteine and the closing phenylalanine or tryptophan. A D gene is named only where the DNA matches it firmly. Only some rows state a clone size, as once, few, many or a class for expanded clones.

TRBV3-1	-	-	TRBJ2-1	TGTGCCAGCAGCCAAGACCGAGGGTTCGGGCAGTTCTTC	CASSQDRGFGQFF
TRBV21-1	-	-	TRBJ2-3	TGTGCCAGCAGCCGACTGGGCAACACAGATACGCAGTATTTT	CASSRLGNTDTQYF
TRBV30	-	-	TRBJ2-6	TGTGCCTGGACTCGGGGCAGGGCCCGCTCTGGGGCCAACGTCCTGACTTTC	CAWTRGRARSGANVLTF
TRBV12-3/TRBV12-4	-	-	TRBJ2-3	TGTGCCAGCAGTGCGAACACAGATACGCAGTATTTT	CASSANTDTQYF
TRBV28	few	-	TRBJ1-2	TGTGCCAGCTACTGGGGGGGTATCGATTATGGCTACACCTTC	CASYWGGIDYGYTF
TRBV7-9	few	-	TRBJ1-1	TGTGCCAGCAGCTCCCCAACTGCAGGGAACGGATTCAACACTGAAGCTTTCTTT	CASSSPTAGNGFNTEAFF
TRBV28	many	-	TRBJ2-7	TGTGCCAGCAGTTCGGGCAGCTCCTACGAGCAGTACTTC	CASSSGSSYEQYF
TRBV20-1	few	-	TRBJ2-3	TGCAGTGCTGGGGCCCTCTCTACAGATACGCAGTATTTT	CSAGALSTDTQYF
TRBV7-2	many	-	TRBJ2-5	TGTGCCAGCAGCTTAACCTTAGCGGTCCAAGAGACCCAGTACTTC	CASSLTLAVQETQYF
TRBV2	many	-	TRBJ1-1	TGTGCCAGCAGAGTCCCAAACACTGAAGCTTTCTTT	CASRVPNTEAFF
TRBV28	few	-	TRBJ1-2	TGTGCCAGCAGTTTATCGGGAGGGTACTATGGCTACACCTTC	CASSLSGGYYGYTF
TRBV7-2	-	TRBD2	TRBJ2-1	TGTGCCAGCAGCCCTAGCGGGGGGCGAAGCAATGAGCAGTTCTTC	CASSPSGGRSNEQFF
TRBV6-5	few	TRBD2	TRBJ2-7	TGTGCCAGCAGTTACTCCCTAGCGGGGGGGCGGAACGAGCAGTACTTC	CASSYSLAGGRNEQYF
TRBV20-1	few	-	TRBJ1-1	TGCAGTGCTAGAGATTTGCCCAGGGGAACTAACACTGAAGCTTTCTTT	CSARDLPRGTNTEAFF